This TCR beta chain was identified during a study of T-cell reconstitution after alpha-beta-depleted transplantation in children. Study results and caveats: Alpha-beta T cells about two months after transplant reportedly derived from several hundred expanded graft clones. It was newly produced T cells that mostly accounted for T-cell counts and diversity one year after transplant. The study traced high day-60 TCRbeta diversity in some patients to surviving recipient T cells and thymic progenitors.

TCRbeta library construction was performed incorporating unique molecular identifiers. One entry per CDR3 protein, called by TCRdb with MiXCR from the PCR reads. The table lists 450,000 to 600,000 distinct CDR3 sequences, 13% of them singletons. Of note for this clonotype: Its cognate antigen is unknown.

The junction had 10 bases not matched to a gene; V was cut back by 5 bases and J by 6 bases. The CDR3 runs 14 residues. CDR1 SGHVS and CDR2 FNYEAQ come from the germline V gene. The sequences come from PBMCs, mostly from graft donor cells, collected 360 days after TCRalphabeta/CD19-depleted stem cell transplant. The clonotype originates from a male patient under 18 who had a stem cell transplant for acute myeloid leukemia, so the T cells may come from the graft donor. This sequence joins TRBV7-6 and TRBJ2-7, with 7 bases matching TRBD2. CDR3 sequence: CASSLLAGVAEQYF. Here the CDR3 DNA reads TGTGCCAGCAGCCTCCTCGCGGGAGTTGCCGAGCAGTACTTC.